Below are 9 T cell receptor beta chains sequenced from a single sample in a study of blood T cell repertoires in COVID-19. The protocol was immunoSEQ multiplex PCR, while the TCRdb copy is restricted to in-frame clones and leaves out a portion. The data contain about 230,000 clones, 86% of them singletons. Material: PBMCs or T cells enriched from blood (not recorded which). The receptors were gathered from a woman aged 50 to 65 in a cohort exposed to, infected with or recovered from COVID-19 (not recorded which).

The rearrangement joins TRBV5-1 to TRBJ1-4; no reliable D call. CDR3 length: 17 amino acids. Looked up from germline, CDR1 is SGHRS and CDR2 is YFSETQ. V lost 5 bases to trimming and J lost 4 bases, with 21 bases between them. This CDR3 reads CASSPHNGGPFNEKLFF. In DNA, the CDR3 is TGCGCCAGCAGTCCTCATAATGGCGGGCCGTTTAATGAAAAACTGTTTTTT.

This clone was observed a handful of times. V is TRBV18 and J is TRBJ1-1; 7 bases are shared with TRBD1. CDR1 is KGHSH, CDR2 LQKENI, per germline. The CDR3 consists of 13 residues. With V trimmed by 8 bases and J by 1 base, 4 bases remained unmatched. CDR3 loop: CASTGQANTEAFF. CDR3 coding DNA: TGTGCCAGCACCGGACAGGCGAACACTGAAGCTTTCTTT.

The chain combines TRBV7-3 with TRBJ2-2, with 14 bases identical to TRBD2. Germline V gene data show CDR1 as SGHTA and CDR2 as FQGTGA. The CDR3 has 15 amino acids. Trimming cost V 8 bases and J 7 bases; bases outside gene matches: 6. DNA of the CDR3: TGTGCCAGCGGGACTAGCGGGGGTTTGGGCGGGGAGCTGTTTTTT. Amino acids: CASGTSGGLGGELFF.

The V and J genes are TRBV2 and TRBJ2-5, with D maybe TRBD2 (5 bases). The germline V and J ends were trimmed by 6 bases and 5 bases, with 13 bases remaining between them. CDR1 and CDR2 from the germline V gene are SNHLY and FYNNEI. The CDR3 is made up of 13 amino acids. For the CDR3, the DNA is TGTGCCAGCAGACTAGGTTCCTCGGAGACCCAGTACTTC. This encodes CASRLGSSETQYF.

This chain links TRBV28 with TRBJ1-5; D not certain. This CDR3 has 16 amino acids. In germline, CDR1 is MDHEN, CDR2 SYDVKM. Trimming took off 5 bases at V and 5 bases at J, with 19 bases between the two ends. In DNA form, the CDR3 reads TGTGCCAGCAGTCTCCGGACGGGGAGGTGGCATCAGCCCCAGCATTTT. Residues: CASSLRTGRWHQPQHF.

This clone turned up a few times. The CDR3 is CASSAERHGEQFF. The CDR3 DNA reads as TGTGCCAGCAGCGCTGAACGGCACGGGGAGCAGTTCTTC. V usage is TRBV7-3 and J usage is TRBJ2-1; D uncertain. This CDR3 has 13 residues. The V end was cut by 5 bases, the J end by 10 bases, with 15 bases between. CDR1 and CDR2 from the germline V gene are SGHTA and FQGTGA.

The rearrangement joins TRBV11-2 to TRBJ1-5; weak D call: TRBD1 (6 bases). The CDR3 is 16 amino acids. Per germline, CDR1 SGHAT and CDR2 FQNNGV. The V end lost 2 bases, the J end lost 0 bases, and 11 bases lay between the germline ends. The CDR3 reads CASSLSGALSNQPQHF. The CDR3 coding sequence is TGTGCCAGCAGCTTATCAGGGGCCCTTAGCAATCAGCCCCAGCATTTT.

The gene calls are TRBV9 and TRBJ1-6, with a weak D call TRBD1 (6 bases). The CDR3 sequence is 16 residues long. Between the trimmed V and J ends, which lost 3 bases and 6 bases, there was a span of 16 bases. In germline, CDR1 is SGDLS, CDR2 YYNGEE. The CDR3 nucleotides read TGTGCCAGCAGCGCGGGACAAGCTGGCCTTAATTCACCCCTCCACTTT. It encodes CASSAGQAGLNSPLHF. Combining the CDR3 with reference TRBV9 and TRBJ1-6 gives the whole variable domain DSGVTQTPKHLITATGQRVTLRCSPRSGDLSVYWYQQSLDQGLQFLIQYYNGEERAKGNILERFSAQQFPDLHSELNLSSLELGDSALYFCASSAGQAGLNSPLHFGNGTRLTVT.

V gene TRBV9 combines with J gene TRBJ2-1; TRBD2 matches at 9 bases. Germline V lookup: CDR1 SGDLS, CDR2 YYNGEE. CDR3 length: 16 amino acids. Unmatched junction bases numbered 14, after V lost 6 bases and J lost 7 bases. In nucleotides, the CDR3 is TGTGCCAGCAACTTGTGGGGGCTAGCGGGGCTTAATGAGCAGTTCTTC. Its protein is CASNLWGLAGLNEQFF. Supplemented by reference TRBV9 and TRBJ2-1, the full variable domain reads DSGVTQTPKHLITATGQRVTLRCSPRSGDLSVYWYQQSLDQGLQFLIQYYNGEERAKGNILERFSAQQFPDLHSELNLSSLELGDSALYFCASNLWGLAGLNEQFFGPGTRLTVL.